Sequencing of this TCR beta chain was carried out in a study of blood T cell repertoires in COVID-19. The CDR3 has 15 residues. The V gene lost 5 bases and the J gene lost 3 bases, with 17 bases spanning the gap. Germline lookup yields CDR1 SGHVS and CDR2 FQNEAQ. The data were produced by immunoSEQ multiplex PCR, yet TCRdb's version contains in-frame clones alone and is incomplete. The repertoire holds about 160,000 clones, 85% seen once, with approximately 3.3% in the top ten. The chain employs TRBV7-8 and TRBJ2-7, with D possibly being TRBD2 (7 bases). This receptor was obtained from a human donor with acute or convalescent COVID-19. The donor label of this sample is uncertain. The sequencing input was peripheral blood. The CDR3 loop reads CASSPGGRDLYEQYF. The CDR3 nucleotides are TGTGCCAGCAGCCCCGGGGGGCGGGACCTCTACGAGCAGTACTTC.